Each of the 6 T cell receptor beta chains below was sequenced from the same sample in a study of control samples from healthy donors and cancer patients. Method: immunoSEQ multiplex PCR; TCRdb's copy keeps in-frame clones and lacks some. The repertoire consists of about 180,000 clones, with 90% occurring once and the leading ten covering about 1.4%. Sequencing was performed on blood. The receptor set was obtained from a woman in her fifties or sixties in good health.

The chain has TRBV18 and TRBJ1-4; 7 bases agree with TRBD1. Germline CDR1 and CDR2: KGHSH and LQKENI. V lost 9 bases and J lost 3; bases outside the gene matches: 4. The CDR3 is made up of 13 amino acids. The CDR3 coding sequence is TGTGCCAGTCGACAGGGACCTAATGAAAAACTGTTTTTT. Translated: CASRQGPNEKLFF.

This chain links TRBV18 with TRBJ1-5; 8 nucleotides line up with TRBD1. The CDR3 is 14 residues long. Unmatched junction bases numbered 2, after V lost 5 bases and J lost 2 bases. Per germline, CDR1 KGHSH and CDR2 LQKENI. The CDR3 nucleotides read TGTGCCAGCTCAGCACAGGGGGGCAATCAGCCCCAGCATTTT. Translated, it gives CASSAQGGNQPQHF.

DNA for the CDR3: TGTGCCAGCATAGGCGAGGGACACTCCAACACTGAAGCTTTCTTT. Amino acids: CASIGEGHSNTEAFF. This chain connects TRBV6-5 to TRBJ1-1, with D maybe TRBD1 (6 bases). Germline-derived CDR1 and CDR2 are MNHEY and SVGAGI. V was trimmed by 7 bases and J by 2 bases, leaving 17 bases between them. This CDR3 has 15 residues.

The CDR3 is CASSQSQGQLTSGNTIYF. Written as DNA, the CDR3 is TGTGCCAGCAGCCAATCCCAAGGACAGCTTACCTCTGGAAACACCATATATTTT. The genes are TRBV9 and TRBJ1-3; TRBD1 is a possible D gene (6 bases). V lost 4 bases to trimming and J lost 0 bases, with 20 bases between them. Germline V CDR1 and CDR2: SGDLS, YYNGEE. The CDR3 is made up of 18 amino acids.

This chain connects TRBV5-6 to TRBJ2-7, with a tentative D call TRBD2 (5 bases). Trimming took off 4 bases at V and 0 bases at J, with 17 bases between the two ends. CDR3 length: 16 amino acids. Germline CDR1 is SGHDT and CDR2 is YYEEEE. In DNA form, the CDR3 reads TGTGCCAGCAGCCCCGCGGCAGCGGTAGACTCCTACGAGCAGTACTTC. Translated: CASSPAAAVDSYEQYF.

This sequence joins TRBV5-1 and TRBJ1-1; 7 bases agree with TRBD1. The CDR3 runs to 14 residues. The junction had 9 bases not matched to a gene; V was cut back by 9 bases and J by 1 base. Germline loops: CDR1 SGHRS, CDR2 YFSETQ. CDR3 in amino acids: CATNAGTANTEAFF. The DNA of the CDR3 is TGCGCCACTAATGCCGGGACAGCGAACACTGAAGCTTTCTTT.